These 22 T cell receptor beta chains share one sample of origin, sequenced in a study of vaccination and CD4 T cells after COVID-19. These receptors have no identified antigens. Sequenced with the Oncomine TCR Beta short-read assay was DNA taken from cultured CD4+ T cells. Cultured CD4+ T cells were the source of extracted genomic DNA. Using its own MiXCR run on the PCR reads, TCRdb lists one record per CDR3 protein. The sample records about 11,000 distinct CDR3 sequences, approximately 31% being singletons. Documented treatment: roughly nine-day PBMC culture with coronavirus spike peptide pools or control peptides (ViraFEST assay). Researchers collected the unexposed donor's CD4+ T cells before the COVID-19 pandemic (2011-2018). Sequences were obtained from CD4+ T cells from blood, cultured in vitro. Source of these receptors: a human donor in good health.

The chain is built from TRBV7-6 and TRBJ2-4; D gene unclear. Germline V gives CDR1 SGHVS, CDR2 FNYEAQ. The CDR3 runs to 15 residues. Deletions cut 5 bases from V and 7 bases from J, with 18 bases between. The CDR3: CASSGLPDGFNIQYF. CDR3 bases: TGTGCCAGCAGCGGTCTGCCGGATGGGTTTAACATTCAGTACTTC.

The CDR3 spells CASSISAGGARQYF. The CDR3 DNA reads TGTGCCAGTAGTATATCGGCGGGAGGGGCGCGCCAGTACTTC. The chain recombines TRBV19 with TRBJ2-7; 9 bases are a match to TRBD2. Unmatched junction bases numbered 9, after V lost 2 bases and J lost 10 bases. Per the germline V gene, CDR1 is LNHDA and CDR2 is SQIVND (reference sequence). CDR3 length: 14 amino acids. The entire variable domain, with the rest obtained from reference TRBV19 and TRBJ2-7, is as follows: DGGITQSPKYLFRKEGQNVTLSCEQNLNHDAMYWYRQDPGQGLRLIYYSQIVNDFQKGDIAEGYSVSREKKESFPLTVTSAQKNPTAFYLCASSISAGGARQYFGPGTRLTVT.

The V gene is TRBV11-1, the J gene TRBJ2-5; D tentatively fits TRBD1 or TRBD2 (7 bases each). Per germline, CDR1 SGHAT and CDR2 FQDESV (reference sequence). V dropped 5 bases and J dropped 8 bases, with 18 bases sitting between them. CDR3 length equals 14 residues. CDR3 loop: CASSKGGDSRTQYF. CDR3 sequence (DNA): TGTGCCAGCAGCAAAGGGGGGGACAGCAGAACCCAGTACTTC.

CDR3 sequence (DNA): TGTGCCAGTAGTAAGGACTATAACAGCTATCAGCCCCAGCATTTT. Its translation is CASSKDYNSYQPQHF. V and J are TRBV19 and TRBJ1-5, with no clear D. Germline values: CDR1 LNHDA, CDR2 SQIVND (reference sequence). CDR3 length equals 15 residues. V shed 4 bases and J shed 5 bases, with 15 bases lying between them.

V usage is TRBV12-3 or TRBV12-4 and J usage is TRBJ2-5; 9 nucleotides align to TRBD1. CDR3 length equals 15 residues. The J segment lost 2 bases and the V segment lost 8 bases, leaving 9 bases of the junction unmatched. In DNA, the CDR3 is TGTGCCAGCGGACGGCGGACAGGGGTACAAGAGACCCAGTACTTC. It codes for CASGRRTGVQETQYF.

The genes are TRBV7-6 and TRBJ2-3, with TRBD1 matching 12 bases. Per the germline V gene, CDR1 is SGHVS and CDR2 is FNYEAQ. The CDR3 is made up of 16 amino acids. V shed 4 bases, J shed 4 bases, and the junction held 6 bases outside the gene matches. DNA of the CDR3: TGTGCCAGCAGCTCGTACCGGGACAGGGGGCCAGATACGCAGTATTTT. It is translated as CASSSYRDRGPDTQYF.

This clonotype was detected only a few times. The chain has TRBV11-2 and TRBJ2-5; 8 bases align to TRBD2. The J segment lost 5 bases and the V segment lost 5 bases, leaving 10 bases of the junction unmatched. Germline values: CDR1 SGHAT, CDR2 FQNNGV. The CDR3 is 15 residues long. The chain's CDR3 is CASSPASGRAETQYF. The CDR3 bases are TGTGCCAGCAGCCCGGCCAGCGGGAGAGCGGAGACCCAGTACTTC.

In this sample, this clonotype turned up a few times. This chain uses TRBV6-1 with TRBJ2-1; TRBD1 matches 8 bases. Losses at the gene ends were 4 bases for V and 4 bases for J; bases not matched to a gene: 3. This CDR3 region has 14 residues. Germline V gene lookup returns CDR1 MNHNS and CDR2 SASEGT. Here the CDR3 DNA reads TGTGCCAGCAGTGGGTACAGGGGGTACAATGAGCAGTTCTTC. Amino acid sequence: CASSGYRGYNEQFF.

This clonotype was found a few times. The J gene is TRBJ1-1, the V gene TRBV4-3, with TRBD1 identical over 11 bases. V trimming: 2 bases; J trimming: 10 bases; junction bases outside the gene matches: 9. CDR3 size: 15 residues. In germline, CDR1 is LGHNA, CDR2 YSLEER. CDR3 sequence (DNA): TGCGCCAGCAGCCAATCGGGACAGGGGGGTGGGATAGCTTTCTTT. Protein: CASSQSGQGGGIAFF.

This chain uses TRBV28 with TRBJ2-1; D call uncertain. Between the trimmed V and J ends, which lost 6 bases and 4 bases, there was a span of 7 bases. The germline V gene encodes CDR1 MDHEN and CDR2 SYDVKM. This CDR3 comprises 12 residues. The CDR3 sequence: CASSTLYNEQFF. DNA of the CDR3: TGTGCCAGCAGCACCCTTTACAATGAGCAGTTCTTC.

This clonotype turned up a few times. The genes are TRBV6-1 and TRBJ2-7, with unresolved D. Per germline, CDR1 MNHNS and CDR2 SASEGT. The CDR3 is 11 amino acids. Trimming removed 8 bases from V and 0 bases from J, with 5 bases in between. In DNA form, the CDR3 reads TGTGCCAGCGTGGGCTCCTACGAGCAGTACTTC. It codes for CASVGSYEQYF.

This chain uses TRBV11-1 with TRBJ2-5, with unresolved D. Between the trimmed V and J ends, which lost 5 bases and 0 bases, there was a span of 7 bases. CDR1 is SGHAT, CDR2 FQDESV, per germline (reference sequence). CDR3 length: 13 amino acids. CDR3 bases: TGTGCCAGCAGCCGAGCAGACCAAGAGACCCAGTACTTC. Translated, it gives CASSRADQETQYF.

This clonotype was detected a few times. The chain is built from TRBV7-2 and TRBJ2-5; 12 nucleotides agree with TRBD2. V dropped 4 bases and J dropped 5; count of bases not matched to a gene: 11. Germline V gives CDR1 SGHTA, CDR2 FQGNSA. CDR3 size: 17 residues. The CDR3: CASSSGLAGISRETQYF. Here the CDR3 DNA reads TGTGCCAGCAGCTCAGGACTAGCGGGAATCAGTCGGGAGACCCAGTACTTC.

The chain couples TRBV5-1 to TRBJ2-7; TRBD2 aligns across 11 bases. CDR1 and CDR2 (germline): SGHRS, YFSETQ. There are 15 residues in the CDR3. The junction had 5 bases not matched to a gene; V was cut back by 4 bases and J by 2 bases. Here the CDR3 DNA reads TGCGCCAGCAGCGCCCTAGCGGGAGGCGCCTACGAGCAGTACTTC. Residues: CASSALAGGAYEQYF.

The J gene is TRBJ1-2, the V gene TRBV7-9; no definite D call. From germline, CDR1 is SEHNR and CDR2 FQNEAQ (reference sequence). This CDR3 is 14 amino acids long. The V end lost 1 base, the J end lost 1 base, and 7 bases lay between the germline ends. The CDR3 is CASSLDGYNYGYTF. Written as DNA, the CDR3 is TGTGCCAGCAGCTTAGACGGATATAACTATGGCTACACCTTC. Based on the CDR3 plus reference TRBV7-9 and TRBJ1-2, the full variable domain is DTGVSQNPRHKITKRGQNVTFRCDPISEHNRLYWYRQTLGQGPEFLTYFQNEAQLEKSRLLSDRFSAERPKGSFSTLEIQRTEQGDSAMYLCASSLDGYNYGYTFGSGTRLTVV.

The chain recombines TRBV14 with TRBJ2-5; no firm D call. The CDR3 contains 12 residues. The germline CDR1 and CDR2 sequences are SGHDN and FVKESK. Trimming left V 6 bases short and J 4 bases short, with 9 bases between. The CDR3 loop is CASSRVRETQYF. CDR3 DNA sequence: TGTGCCAGCAGTAGGGTACGAGAGACCCAGTACTTC.

V gene TRBV4-3 combines with J gene TRBJ2-3; TRBD2 is a possible D gene (5 bases). The CDR3 runs to 13 residues. In germline, CDR1 is LGHNA, CDR2 YSLEER. V dropped 1 base and J dropped 3 bases, with 5 bases sitting between them. The DNA for the CDR3 is TGCGCCAGCAGCCAAGGGAGGACAGATACGCAGTATTTT. Protein sequence: CASSQGRTDTQYF.

In this sample, this clonotype turned up a few times. The chain recombines TRBV27 with TRBJ1-1; the D gene is possibly TRBD1 (6 bases). The CDR3 extends over 11 amino acids. The V gene's germline CDR1 is MNHEY and CDR2 SMNVEV (reference sequence). Trimming removed 6 bases at V and 6 bases at J, with 8 bases between. This CDR3 reads CASSGGPEAFF. The DNA for the CDR3 is TGTGCCAGCAGCGGGGGGCCTGAAGCTTTCTTT.

This clonotype was seen a handful of times. The chain has TRBV27 and TRBJ2-3, with D possibly being TRBD2 (6 bases). Trimming removed 3 bases from V and 11 bases from J, with 15 bases in between. CDR3 length equals 13 residues. Germline-derived CDR1 and CDR2 are MNHEY and SMNVEV (reference sequence). The CDR3 DNA reads as TGTGCCAGCAGTTTTAACTCTTGGGGAGGGCAGTATTTT. Its translation is CASSFNSWGGQYF.

This clonotype was seen more than once but under ten times. The chain joins TRBV7-2 to TRBJ1-2; 9 bases map to TRBD1. The CDR3 extends over 13 amino acids. The V gene's germline CDR1 is SGHTA and CDR2 FQGNSA. V was pared by 5 bases and J by 5 bases, with 3 bases of the junction left unmatched. CDR3 region: CASSRDRAYGYTF. The CDR3 nucleotides read TGTGCCAGCAGCCGGGACAGGGCTTATGGCTACACCTTC.

The chain recombines TRBV7-2 with TRBJ2-6; possibly TRBD1 or TRBD2 for D (5 bases each). Deletions cut 4 bases from V and 0 bases from J, with 16 bases between. The CDR3 has 18 amino acids. Looked up from germline, CDR1 is SGHTA and CDR2 is FQGNSA. The DNA of the CDR3 is TGTGCCAGCAGCTCGCGGGCGGGTAGGGGCTCTGGGGCCAACGTCCTGACTTTC. This encodes CASSSRAGRGSGANVLTF.

The V and J genes are TRBV27 and TRBJ2-4, with D possibly TRBD1 on 5 matching bases. The CDR3 contains 14 residues. From germline, CDR1 is MNHEY and CDR2 SMNVEV (reference sequence). V gave up 5 bases and J gave up 0 bases, with 8 bases separating them. CDR3 in amino acids: CASSVQGAKNIQYF. The CDR3 DNA is TGTGCCAGCAGTGTCCAGGGAGCCAAAAACATTCAGTACTTC.